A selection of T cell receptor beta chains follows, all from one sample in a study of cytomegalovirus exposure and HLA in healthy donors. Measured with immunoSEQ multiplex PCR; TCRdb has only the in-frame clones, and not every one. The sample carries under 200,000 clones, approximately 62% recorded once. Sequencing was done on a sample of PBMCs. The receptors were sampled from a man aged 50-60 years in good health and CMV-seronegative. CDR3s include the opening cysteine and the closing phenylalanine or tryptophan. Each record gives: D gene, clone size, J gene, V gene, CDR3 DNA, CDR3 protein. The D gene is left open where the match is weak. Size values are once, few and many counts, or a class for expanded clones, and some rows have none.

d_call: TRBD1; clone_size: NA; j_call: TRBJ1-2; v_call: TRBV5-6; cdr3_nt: TGTGCCAGCAGGGGGGACAGGGGGCACTATGGCTACACCTTC; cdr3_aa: CASRGDRGHYGYTF
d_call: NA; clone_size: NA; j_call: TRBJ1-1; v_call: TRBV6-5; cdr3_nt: TGTGCCAGCAGTAGGACAGTGAACACTGAAGCTTTCTTT; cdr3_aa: CASSRTVNTEAFF
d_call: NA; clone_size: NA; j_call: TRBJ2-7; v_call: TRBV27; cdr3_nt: TGTGCCAGCAGTTTCTCCGGGTACGAGCAGTACTTC; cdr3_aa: CASSFSGYEQYF
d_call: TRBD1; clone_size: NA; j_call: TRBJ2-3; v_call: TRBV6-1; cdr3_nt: TGTGCCAGCAGTGATTGGACAGGGGGCGCTTCTACGCAGTATTTT; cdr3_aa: CASSDWTGGASTQYF
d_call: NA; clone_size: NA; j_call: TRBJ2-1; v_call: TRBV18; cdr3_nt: TGTGCCAGCTCACCACGTCTTAGGGGTTACACCTACAATGAGCAGTTCTTC; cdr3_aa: CASSPRLRGYTYNEQFF
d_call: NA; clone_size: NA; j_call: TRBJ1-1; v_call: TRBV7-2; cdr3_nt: TGTGCCAGCAGCTTAGATTATCGTTTTAGAAACACTGAAGCTTTCTTT; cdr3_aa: CASSLDYRFRNTEAFF
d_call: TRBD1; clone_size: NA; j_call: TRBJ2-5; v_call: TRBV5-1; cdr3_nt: TGCGCCAGCAGCTTCTACAGGGGGCCAGAGACCCAGTACTTC; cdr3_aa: CASSFYRGPETQYF
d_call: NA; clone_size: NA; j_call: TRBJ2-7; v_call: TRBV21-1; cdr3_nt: TGTGCCAGCATCCAAAGTGGGGACACCCCCTACGAGCAGTACTTC; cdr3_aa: CASIQSGDTPYEQYF
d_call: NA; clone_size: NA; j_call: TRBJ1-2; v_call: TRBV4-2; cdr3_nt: TGTGCCAGCAGCCAAGAATTCACTAACTATGGCTACACCTTC; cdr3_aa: CASSQEFTNYGYTF
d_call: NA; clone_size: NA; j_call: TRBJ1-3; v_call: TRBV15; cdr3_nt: TGTGCCACCAGCAGAGCGGGGTCTGGAAACACCATATATTTT; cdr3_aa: CATSRAGSGNTIYF
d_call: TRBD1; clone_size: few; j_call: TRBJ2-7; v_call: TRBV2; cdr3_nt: TGTGCCAGCAGTTTCGACAGGGGGAGCAACGAGCAGTACTTC; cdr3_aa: CASSFDRGSNEQYF
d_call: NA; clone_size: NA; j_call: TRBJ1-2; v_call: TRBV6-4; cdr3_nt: TGTGCCAGCAGTGACGCGGCAGGGGAAGATGGCTACACCTTC; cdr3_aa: CASSDAAGEDGYTF
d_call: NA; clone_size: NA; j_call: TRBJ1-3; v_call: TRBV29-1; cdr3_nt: TGCAGCGTACTAAGGAGCTCTGGAAACACCATATATTTT; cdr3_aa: CSVLRSSGNTIYF
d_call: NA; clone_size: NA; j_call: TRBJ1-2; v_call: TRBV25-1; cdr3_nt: TGTGCCAGCAGTTCGGGCAGGGTCCATGGCTACACCTTC; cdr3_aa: CASSSGRVHGYTF
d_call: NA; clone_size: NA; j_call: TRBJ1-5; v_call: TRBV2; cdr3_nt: TGTGCCAGCAGTGAATGGGGGGGAACGAGCAATCAGCCCCAGCATTTT; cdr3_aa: CASSEWGGTSNQPQHF
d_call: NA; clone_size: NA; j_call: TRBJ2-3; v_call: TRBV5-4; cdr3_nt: TGTGCCAGCAACCAACAGGGCGCAGATACGCAGTATTTT; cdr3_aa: CASNQQGADTQYF
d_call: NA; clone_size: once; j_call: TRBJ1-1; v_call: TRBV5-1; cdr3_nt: TGCGCCAGCAGCTTGGGGATGGGGGGGTTCGGTACTGAAGCTTTCTTT; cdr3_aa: CASSLGMGGFGTEAFF
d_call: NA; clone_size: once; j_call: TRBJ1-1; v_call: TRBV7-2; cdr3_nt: TGTGCCAGCAGCCATCTCGACCAACTAGGCACTGAAGCTTTCTTT; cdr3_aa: CASSHLDQLGTEAFF
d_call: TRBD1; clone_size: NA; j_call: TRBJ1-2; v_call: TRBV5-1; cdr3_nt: TGCGCCAGCAGCTCGGGAGGGACAGAACTGCAGGGCTACACCTTC; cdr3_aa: CASSSGGTELQGYTF
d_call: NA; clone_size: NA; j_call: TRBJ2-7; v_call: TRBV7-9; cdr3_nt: TGTGCCAGCAGCCCCAACTACGAGCAGTACTTC; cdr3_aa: CASSPNYEQYF
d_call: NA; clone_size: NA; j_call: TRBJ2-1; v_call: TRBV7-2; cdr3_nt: TGTGCCAGCCGTCTAAATTCCTACAATGAGCAGTTCTTC; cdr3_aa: CASRLNSYNEQFF
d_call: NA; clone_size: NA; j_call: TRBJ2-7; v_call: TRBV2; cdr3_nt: TGTGCCAGCAGTGAAGTGGGGCCGCCGGGCGAGCAGTACTTC; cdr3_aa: CASSEVGPPGEQYF
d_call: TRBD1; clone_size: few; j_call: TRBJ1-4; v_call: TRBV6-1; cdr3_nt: TGTGCCAGCAGACTTACAGGGGCGAACGAAAAACTGTTTTTT; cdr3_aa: CASRLTGANEKLFF
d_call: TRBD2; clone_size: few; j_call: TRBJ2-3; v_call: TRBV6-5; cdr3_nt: TGTGCCAGCAGATATTCGACTAGCTTCACAGATACGCAGTATTTT; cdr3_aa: CASRYSTSFTDTQYF
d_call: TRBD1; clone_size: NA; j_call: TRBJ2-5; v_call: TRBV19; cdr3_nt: TGTGCCAGTAGTGCCCGACAGGGACGGGAGACCCAGTACTTC; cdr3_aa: CASSARQGRETQYF
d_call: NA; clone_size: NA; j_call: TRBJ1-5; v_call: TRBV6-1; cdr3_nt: TGTGCCAGCAGTCTAGAACAGGGAAGTCAGCCCCAGCATTTT; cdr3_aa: CASSLEQGSQPQHF